This TCR beta chain was recorded in a study of graft-versus-host responses after intestinal transplantation. Findings and limits, study-wide: There were GvH clones found in recipient marrow, and some of them appeared first in ileum or blood.

With 1 base removed from V and 8 bases from J, the gap between germline ends came to 12 bases. CDR1 is SGHVS and CDR2 is FNYEAQ in the germline V gene. The CDR3 is 14 residues long. Responder cells labeled with CFSE (around 200,000) were co-plated with irradiated stimulator cells labeled with violet dye (around 200,000). Sorted after the reaction were proliferating CFSE-low CD3+CD4+ and CD3+CD8+ responders. This clone was observed a handful of times. Generated by immunoSEQ multiplex PCR, the TCRdb table keeps only in-frame clones and is missing some. The sample carries roughly 20,000 clones, around 41% recorded once.

This clonotype was obtained from a human patient who received an intestinal transplant. The chain recombines TRBV7-6 with TRBJ2-1; a possible D gene is TRBD1 (5 bases). The specimen was alloreactive CD8+ T cells from a mixed lymphocyte reaction culture, collected before intestinal transplant. Described subset: CFSE-low proliferating T cells sorted from roughly six-day pre-transplant mixed lymphocyte reaction (GvH or HvG direction). The CDR3 nucleotides read TGTGCCAGCAGCTTAGGGGGCCTTCGGGATGAGCAGTTCTTC. It translates to CASSLGGLRDEQFF.